Listed below are T cell receptor beta chains from one sample, sequenced in a study of somatic mutations in cytotoxic T cells in rheumatoid arthritis. Method: immunoSEQ multiplex PCR; TCRdb's copy keeps in-frame clones and lacks some. This sample has approximately 14,000 clones, with around 70% found just once. The specimen was CD8+ T cells sorted from blood. Receptors originate from an adult with rheumatoid arthritis. CDR3s include the opening cysteine and the closing phenylalanine or tryptophan. Each record gives: D gene, CDR3 length, V gene, J gene, clone size, CDR3 DNA, CDR3 protein. D genes are given only for firm matches. Rows give clone size only sometimes, using once, few, many, or a class for an expanded clone.

TRBD1	13	TRBV30	TRBJ1-2	NA	TGTGCCTGGAAGGACAGGGGTAACTATGGCTACACCTTC	CAWKDRGNYGYTF
NA	15	TRBV6-5	TRBJ2-4	few	TGTGCCAGCAGTTTGGGGGAGGCATCCAAAAACATTCAGTACTTC	CASSLGEASKNIQYF
NA	17	TRBV11-2	TRBJ2-6	NA	TGTGCCAGCAGCTTAGGAACCCCCCTCTCTGGGGCCAACGTCCTGACTTTC	CASSLGTPLSGANVLTF
NA	17	TRBV6-1	TRBJ2-1	NA	TGTGCCAGCAGTGAAGACCGTTTGGCGGTATCCTACAATGAGCAGTTCTTC	CASSEDRLAVSYNEQFF
TRBD2	16	TRBV4-3	TRBJ2-1	NA	TGCGCCAGCAGCCAGTCTCTAGCGGGACATTACAATGAGCAGTTCTTC	CASSQSLAGHYNEQFF
NA	16	TRBV7-8	TRBJ1-6	NA	TGTGCCAGCAGCTTAGAGGTCCGGGTTTATAATTCACCCCTCCACTTT	CASSLEVRVYNSPLHF
NA	15	TRBV4-2	TRBJ2-7	few	TGTGCCAGCAGCCGAAACTACTTGAATGGCGACGAGCAGTACTTC	CASSRNYLNGDEQYF
NA	12	TRBV11-2	TRBJ2-1	NA	TGTGCCAGCAGTCCCCAACAGAATGAGCAGTTCTTC	CASSPQQNEQFF
NA	14	TRBV7-8	TRBJ2-5	NA	TGTGCCAGCAGCTATGAGGCAGGTCCCGAGACCCAGTACTTC	CASSYEAGPETQYF
TRBD1	15	TRBV6-5	TRBJ1-4	NA	TGTGCCAGCAGTTCACGGGACAGGGTTAATGAAAAACTGTTTTTT	CASSSRDRVNEKLFF
TRBD1	18	TRBV11-2	TRBJ1-3	NA	TGTGCCAGCAGCTCCCTGGGACAGTCTACTCCCTCTGGAAACACCATATATTTT	CASSSLGQSTPSGNTIYF
NA	13	TRBV7-9	TRBJ1-1	NA	TGTGCCAGCAGCTCGACGGACGGACGGGAAGCTTTCTTT	CASSSTDGREAFF
NA	11	TRBV2	TRBJ2-5	NA	TGTGCCAGCAGTGAAGCGCCAGGAACTTACTTC	CASSEAPGTYF
TRBD1	14	TRBV7-9	TRBJ1-2	NA	TGTGCCAGCAGCCCGACAGGGGGTGGCTATGGCTACACCTTC	CASSPTGGGYGYTF
TRBD1	15	TRBV2	TRBJ1-1	NA	TGTGCCAGCAGCGGCGGACAGGGTTCGCGCACTGAAGCTTTCTTT	CASSGGQGSRTEAFF
TRBD1	14	TRBV30	TRBJ1-5	NA	TGTGCCTGGAGTGAAGGACAGGGCAATCAGCCCCAGCATTTT	CAWSEGQGNQPQHF
TRBD1	16	TRBV7-8	TRBJ1-4	NA	TGTGCCAGCAGCCGACAGGGGGAAGCAACTAATGAAAAACTGTTTTTT	CASSRQGEATNEKLFF
TRBD1	16	TRBV2	TRBJ1-3	NA	TGTGCCAGCACTAAGGGCCCCACAGGGGCAGGAAACACCATATATTTT	CASTKGPTGAGNTIYF
NA	16	TRBV27	TRBJ2-6	NA	TGTGCCAGCAGTTTATCGGGAGGCCTTGGGGCCAACGTCCTGACTTTC	CASSLSGGLGANVLTF
TRBD1	14	TRBV5-1	TRBJ2-1	NA	TGCGCCAGCAGCCCACGGACAGGACACAATGAGCAGTTCTTC	CASSPRTGHNEQFF
TRBD1	15	TRBV27	TRBJ2-1	NA	TGTGCCAGCAGCCCGACAGGGGGCGGGGTCGGTGAGCAGTTCTTC	CASSPTGGGVGEQFF
NA	16	TRBV4-3	TRBJ2-1	NA	TGCGCCAGCAGCCAAGACTGGGAAGGGGGGGCATTGGAGCAGTTCTTC	CASSQDWEGGALEQFF
TRBD1	16	TRBV7-9	TRBJ2-7	NA	TGTGCCAGCAGCTTAGGTGGGGGACAGGGGCCCTACGAGCAGTACTTC	CASSLGGGQGPYEQYF
NA	12	TRBV2	TRBJ2-1	NA	TGTGCCAGCAGTGAAGTGTACAATGAGCAGTTCTTC	CASSEVYNEQFF
NA	13	TRBV5-4	TRBJ1-1	NA	TGTGCCAGCAGCCCCTCAATGAACACTGAAGCTTTCTTT	CASSPSMNTEAFF
TRBD2	18	TRBV27	TRBJ2-5	NA	TGTGCCAGCAGGGCGACTAGCGGGGCGCCACACCCGGGAGAGACCCAGTACTTC	CASRATSGAPHPGETQYF